The rows below give T cell receptor beta chains drawn from one sample of a study of blood T cell repertoires in COVID-19. The data were produced by immunoSEQ multiplex PCR, yet TCRdb's version contains in-frame clones alone and is incomplete. The repertoire holds over 25,000 clones, with about 89% as singletons. Sequencing was performed on peripheral blood. All receptors come from a man aged 70-80 years with active COVID-19. Both conserved end residues are part of each CDR3. A D gene is named only where the DNA matches it firmly. Clone size is not always given. Where it is, it says once, few, many or a class for expanded clones.

>TRBJ2-3|TRBD2|TRBV7-6|-
TGTGCCAGCAGCTTAACTAGCGGGAGTCCAGATACGCAGTATTTT
CASSLTSGSPDTQYF
>TRBJ1-1|-|TRBV3-1/TRBV3-2|-
TGTGCCAGCAGCCAGGGAGGGAACACTGAAGCTTTCTTT
CASSQGGNTEAFF
>TRBJ1-6|TRBD1|TRBV2|-
TGTGCCAGCAGGACAGGGGATTCACCCCTCCACTTT
CASRTGDSPLHF
>TRBJ2-2|TRBD2|TRBV20-1|-
TGCAGTGCTAGTTCGGGAAGCGGGAGGACTCCCGGGGAGCTGTTTTTT
CSASSGSGRTPGELFF
>TRBJ2-2|TRBD1|TRBV19|once
TGTGCCAGTAGTATAAGGACAGGGCCCGGGGAGCTGTTTTTT
CASSIRTGPGELFF
>TRBJ2-2|TRBD2|TRBV7-9|-
TGTGCCAGCAGCTTACTAGCGGGTGCCGGGGAGCTGTTTTTT
CASSLLAGAGELFF
>TRBJ1-1|-|TRBV10-2|-
TGCGCCAGCGGATGGAGGTCCATGAACACTGAAGCTTTCTTT
CASGWRSMNTEAFF
>TRBJ1-1|-|TRBV6-2/TRBV6-3|few
TGTGCCAGCAGTCCCGGGACTCGAATGAACACTGAAGCTTTCTTT
CASSPGTRMNTEAFF
>TRBJ2-7|TRBD1|TRBV28|-
TGTGCCAGCAGTTCCCCGGGACAGGGAGTCGAGCAGTACTTC
CASSSPGQGVEQYF
>TRBJ2-1|-|TRBV12-3/TRBV12-4|-
TGTGCCAGCAGACGAGGACTCAACAATGAGCAGTTCTTC
CASRRGLNNEQFF
>TRBJ1-5|-|TRBV11-2|-
TGTGCCAGCAGCCCCGGGAGCAATCAGCCCCAGCATTTT
CASSPGSNQPQHF
>TRBJ2-1|-|TRBV18|-
TGTGCCAGCTCACCTGGACAGAGAAATGAGCAGTTCTTC
CASSPGQRNEQFF
>TRBJ1-3|TRBD1|TRBV10-3|-
TGTGCCATCAGTGAGTCCCTGCAGGGGGCGAACACCATATATTTT
CAISESLQGANTIYF
>TRBJ1-2|TRBD1|TRBV27|-
TGTGCCAGCAGTTTATCCCCGACAGGGTCTTATGGCTACACCTTC
CASSLSPTGSYGYTF
>TRBJ2-7|TRBD1|TRBV7-2|-
TGTGCCAGCAGCTTAGGGGACAGGGTCTTGGGTGAGCAGTACTTC
CASSLGDRVLGEQYF
>TRBJ2-1|TRBD2|TRBV30|-
TGTGCCTGGACTAGCGGGAGGGGCCATGAGCAGTTCTTC
CAWTSGRGHEQFF
>TRBJ2-2|TRBD1|TRBV6-2/TRBV6-3|-
TGTGCCAGCAGTCCCCGCGGGACAGGGAAAACCGGGGAGCTGTTTTTT
CASSPRGTGKTGELFF
>TRBJ2-3|-|TRBV2|-
TGTGCCAGCAGTGGAGAGCCAGATACGCAGTATTTT
CASSGEPDTQYF
>TRBJ2-7|TRBD2|TRBV30|-
TGTGCCTGGGGATTGGCGGGAGGGCCCCACGAGCAGTACTTC
CAWGLAGGPHEQYF
>TRBJ2-3|-|TRBV5-1|-
TGCGCCAGCAGCTTATCTAGCGCCTCCACAGATACGCAGTATTTT
CASSLSSASTDTQYF
>TRBJ1-1|TRBD1|TRBV6-5|-
TGTGCCAGCAGGAAGACAGGGACCAACACTGAAGCTTTCTTT
CASRKTGTNTEAFF
>TRBJ2-1|TRBD1|TRBV15|-
TGTGCCACCAGCAACAGAGACAGGGGGAGTGAGCAGTTCTTC
CATSNRDRGSEQFF
>TRBJ2-7|-|TRBV4-3|few
TGCGCCAGCAGCCAAGAGCGGACAGTATTTTCCTACGAGCAGTACTTC
CASSQERTVFSYEQYF
>TRBJ1-3|-|TRBV10-3|-
TGTGCCATCAGTGACGGACAGCCCTACTCTGGAAACACCATATATTTT
CAISDGQPYSGNTIYF
>TRBJ2-3|-|TRBV4-1|-
TGCGCCAGCAGCCGTATCATGGGGCGGGAAGTTGCAGATACGCAGTATTTT
CASSRIMGREVADTQYF
>TRBJ2-1|TRBD1|TRBV6-6|-
TGTGCCAGCAGTTACGGGACAGAAGACAATGAGCAGTTCTTC
CASSYGTEDNEQFF
>TRBJ2-6|-|TRBV19|-
TGTGCCAGTAGCCCAGGGTTCTCGGGGGCCAACGTCCTGACTTTC
CASSPGFSGANVLTF
>TRBJ1-3|-|TRBV3-1/TRBV3-2|-
TGTGCCAGCAGCCAAGGAACCCTAAACTCTGGAAACACCATATATTTT
CASSQGTLNSGNTIYF
>TRBJ2-7|TRBD1|TRBV11-2|-
TGTGCCAGCAGCTTTGACAGGGGGACCTACGAGCAGTACTTC
CASSFDRGTYEQYF
>TRBJ2-7|TRBD1|TRBV5-4|-
TGTGCCAGCAGCTCCAAGACAGGGGGGTCCTACGAGCAGTACTTC
CASSSKTGGSYEQYF
>TRBJ1-3|TRBD1|TRBV24-1|-
TGTGCCACCAGTGACCCGGACAGGGGAGGTGGAAACACCATATATTTT
CATSDPDRGGGNTIYF
>TRBJ1-5|TRBD1|TRBV5-1|-
TGCGCCAGCAGCTTGGATGGAGGGGGCGTCCAGCCCCAGCATTTT
CASSLDGGGVQPQHF
>TRBJ1-4|-|TRBV27|once
TGTGCCAGCAGTTCGTCCAGGGGCGGGGAAAAACTGTTTTTT
CASSSSRGGEKLFF
>TRBJ2-3|-|TRBV5-4|-
TGTGCCAGCAGCACAAGCACAGATACGCAGTATTTT
CASSTSTDTQYF
>TRBJ2-2|-|TRBV6-6|-
TGTGCCAGCAGTCCCTTTGACACCGGGGAGCTGTTTTTT
CASSPFDTGELFF
>TRBJ1-1|-|TRBV27|-
TGTGCCAGCAGTTTATCGGCAAGAGGGGAAGCTTTCTTT
CASSLSARGEAFF